Following are 15 T cell receptor beta chains from one sample sequenced in a study of molecular identifiers for immune sequencing clone quantification. TCRdb recomputed calls from the PCR reads with MiXCR, one row per CDR3 protein. The sample holds about 510,000 distinct CDR3 sequences, under 30% seen once. The sequencing sample was made of naive CD8+ T cells from blood, with Jurkat cell RNA spiked in. As for subset: FACS-sorted CD8+CD4-CCR7+CD45RA+ naive T cells. These TCRs come from a human donor in good health. Some libraries in this study had Jurkat cell RNA spiked in.

Here the CDR3 reads CASSSPGYNQPQHF. CDR3 bases: TGTGCCAGCAGCTCCCCGGGGTACAATCAGCCCCAGCATTTT. The chain employs TRBV7-9 and TRBJ1-5; the D is unclear. The CDR3 contains 14 residues. Germline-derived CDR1 and CDR2 are SEHNR and FQNEAQ (reference sequence). Trimming shortened V by 4 bases and J by 3 bases, and 10 bases separated the two germline ends.

Only a few counts were recorded for this clonotype. V is TRBV28 and J is TRBJ2-7; D not certain. Trimming removed 5 bases from V and 0 bases from J, with 17 bases in between. From germline, CDR1 is MDHEN and CDR2 SYDVKM. The CDR3 has 16 amino acids. The CDR3 DNA sequence: TGTGCCAGCAGTCCCCTTTACACTACCAGCTCCTACGAGCAGTACTTC. Translated, it gives CASSPLYTTSSYEQYF.

Points on this clonotype: A much larger clone lies a single base off, so this may be a read error. The chain carries TRBV2 and TRBJ2-6; D remains ambiguous. CDR1 and CDR2 (germline): SNHLY, FYNNEI. The CDR3 consists of 13 residues. With 4 bases removed from V and 8 bases from J, the gap between germline ends came to 9 bases. The CDR3 region is CASSGVLTNVLTF. CDR3 sequence (DNA): TGTGCCAGCAGTGGCGTCTTGACCAACGTCCTGACTTTC.

This clonotype was recorded at least ten times. CDR3 residues: CASSQDGSGGNYEQYF. The CDR3 DNA reads TGCGCCAGCAGCCAAGATGGTAGCGGGGGGAACTACGAGCAGTACTTC. The genes are TRBV4-3 and TRBJ2-7; 10 bases map to TRBD2. There are 16 residues in the CDR3. With 0 bases clipped from V and 3 bases from J, the junction kept 5 bases outside the gene matches. Per germline, CDR1 LGHNA and CDR2 YSLEER.

This clonotype was seen more than once but under ten times. The chain uses TRBV11-2 and TRBJ2-7; a weak D match, TRBD1 (5 bases). The CDR3 has 13 amino acids. Germline V gene data show CDR1 as SGHAT and CDR2 as FQNNGV. V was shortened by 6 bases and J by 1 base, with 10 bases between the two germline ends. CDR3 sequence: CASRRTPSYEQYF. CDR3 DNA: TGTGCCAGCAGGAGGACACCATCCTACGAGCAGTACTTC.

This clonotype was seen only a few times. The gene calls are TRBV12-3 or TRBV12-4 and TRBJ1-1; no reliable D call. V shed 5 bases and J shed 1 base, with 20 bases lying between them. The CDR3 loop spans 17 amino acids. CDR3: CASSLSLTPTPNTEAFF. CDR3 nucleotides: TGTGCCAGCAGTCTTTCCCTAACGCCCACCCCGAACACTGAAGCTTTCTTT.

This clonotype was seen only a few times. The chain carries TRBV12-3 or TRBV12-4 and TRBJ2-5; TRBD2 matches at 11 bases. The CDR3 runs to 15 residues. J lost 5 bases, V lost 6 bases, and 8 bases had no gene match. The CDR3: CASSLTSGIGETQYF. The CDR3 DNA reads TGTGCCAGCAGCCTGACTAGCGGGATCGGGGAGACCCAGTACTTC.

On this clonotype: Just one base apart from a much larger clone, this may be a read error. The rearrangement joins TRBV30 to TRBJ2-3; D is ambiguous. There are 13 residues in the CDR3. Germline V gene data show CDR1 as GTSNPN and CDR2 as SVGIG (reference sequence). The CDR3 bases are TGTGCCTGGAATATGGGTAACACAGATGCGCAGTATTTT. This gives the protein CAWNMGNTDAQYF.

This clonotype has just a few counts. The V gene is TRBV4-2, the J gene TRBJ1-5; D not certain. The CDR3 has 14 amino acids. CDR1 is LGHNA and CDR2 is YNFKEQ in the germline V gene. V lost 0 bases, J lost 6 bases, and 9 bases lay in between. CDR3 bases: TGTGCCAGCAGCCAAGATTGGGGTCCTCAGCCCCAGCATTTT. This codes for CASSQDWGPQPQHF.

This clonotype was picked up a small number of times. The genes are TRBV4-1 and TRBJ2-7; a possible D gene is TRBD1 (5 bases). Between the trimmed V and J ends, which lost 2 bases and 5 bases, there was a span of 16 bases. The CDR3 consists of 15 residues. Germline V CDR1 and CDR2: MGHRA, YSYEKL. The CDR3 DNA is TGCGCCAGCAGCCAAACAGGCCCCGGCCTTGACGAGCAGTACTTC. Its translation: CASSQTGPGLDEQYF.

The sample holds many counts of this clonotype. The rearrangement links TRBV20-1 to TRBJ2-3; D possibly corresponds to TRBD2 (5 bases). V was clipped by 3 bases and J by 3 bases, with 19 bases between them. CDR3 length: 16 amino acids. Germline V gene lookup returns CDR1 DFQATT and CDR2 SNEGSKA (reference sequence). The CDR3 sequence is CSASSYQDSYTDTQYF. The CDR3 bases are TGCAGTGCTAGCAGTTATCAGGACTCCTATACAGATACGCAGTATTTT.

This clonotype was observed a few times. V is TRBV12-3 or TRBV12-4 and J is TRBJ2-1; D not certain. Trimming shortened V by 6 bases and J by 6 bases, and 6 bases separated the two germline ends. This CDR3 has 11 amino acids. The CDR3 DNA sequence: TGTGCCAGCAGACAGACCAATGAGCAGTTCTTC. Translated: CASRQTNEQFF.

This clonotype has only a few counts. V usage is TRBV4-1 and J usage is TRBJ2-1; perhaps TRBD2 as D (5 bases). Germline V gene sequence: CDR1 MGHRA, CDR2 YSYEKL. The CDR3 consists of 14 residues. V was shortened by 0 bases and J by 5 bases, with 8 bases between the two germline ends. This CDR3 reads CASSQDPGDNEQFF. DNA for the CDR3: TGCGCCAGCAGCCAAGATCCCGGGGACAATGAGCAGTTCTTC.

This clonotype was found many times. CDR3 sequence reads: CASSPRTDREKLFF. The CDR3 bases are TGTGCCAGCAGCCCGCGGACAGATAGGGAAAAACTGTTTTTT. The chain uses TRBV7-8 and TRBJ1-4; D possibly corresponds to TRBD1 (6 bases). Germline lookup yields CDR1 SGHVS and CDR2 FQNEAQ. This CDR3 is 14 amino acids long. V was trimmed by 5 bases and J by 8 bases, leaving 15 bases between them. Together with reference TRBV7-8 and TRBJ1-4, the CDR3 gives the full variable domain: GAGVSQSPRYKVAKRGQDVALRCDPISGHVSLFWYQQALGQGPEFLTYFQNEAQLDKSGLPSDRFFAERPEGSVSTLKIQRTQQEDSAVYLCASSPRTDREKLFFGSGTQLSVL.

This clonotype was counted many times. The chain couples TRBV5-6 to TRBJ2-7; no clear D gene. The V gene's germline CDR1 is SGHDT and CDR2 YYEEEE. The CDR3 extends over 12 amino acids. The ends were cut back, 0 bases at V and 7 bases at J, with 8 bases in the middle. DNA of the CDR3: TGTGCCAGCAGCTTGGCTGGTCGAGAGCAGTACTTC. Translated, it gives CASSLAGREQYF.